These T cell receptor beta chains were read from a single sample in a study of T cells after yellow fever vaccination. TCRdb fed the 5' RACE reads into MiXCR, producing one record per CDR3 protein. The sample has hundreds of thousands of distinct CDR3 sequences, around an eighth seen once; the top ten hold about 15%. The material sequenced was PBMCs, taken on the day of the yellow fever booster vaccination. All receptors come from a man aged 30 to 45 who received the YFV17D yellow fever vaccine. Both conserved end residues are part of each CDR3. Fields, in order: D gene, V gene, J gene, clone size, CDR3 protein, CDR3 DNA. A D gene is named only where the DNA matches it firmly. Size is omitted from some rows. Given values are once, few, many or a class for expanded clones.

d_gene: NA
v_gene: TRBV12-3/TRBV12-4
j_gene: TRBJ2-5
abundance: few
CDR3aa: CASSPGLTGDQYF
CDR3nt: TGTGCCAGCAGCCCCGGACTCACGGGAGACCAGTACTTC

d_gene: TRBD1
v_gene: TRBV29-1
j_gene: TRBJ2-7
abundance: few
CDR3aa: CSVDSGGGSEQYF
CDR3nt: TGCAGCGTTGACTCAGGGGGTGGCTCCGAGCAGTACTTC

d_gene: NA
v_gene: TRBV20-1
j_gene: TRBJ2-7
abundance: NA
CDR3aa: CSASRAYEQYF
CDR3nt: TGCAGTGCTAGTCGGGCCTACGAGCAGTACTTC

d_gene: NA
v_gene: TRBV4-3
j_gene: TRBJ1-1
abundance: few
CDR3aa: CASSQDSGTTEAFF
CDR3nt: TGCGCCAGCAGCCAAGATTCGGGTACAACTGAAGCTTTCTTT

d_gene: NA
v_gene: TRBV29-1
j_gene: TRBJ2-1
abundance: many
CDR3aa: CSVGLLVSYNEQFF
CDR3nt: TGCAGCGTCGGTTTGCTAGTCTCCTACAATGAGCAGTTCTTC

d_gene: NA
v_gene: TRBV19
j_gene: TRBJ2-2
abundance: once
CDR3aa: CASSVGVPTGELFF
CDR3nt: TGTGCCAGTAGTGTGGGTGTGCCCACCGGGGAGCTGTTTTTT

d_gene: NA
v_gene: TRBV20-1
j_gene: TRBJ2-5
abundance: once
CDR3aa: CSAINLGLGQETQYF
CDR3nt: TGCAGTGCTATCAACCTCGGGCTCGGACAAGAGACCCAGTACTTC

d_gene: TRBD2
v_gene: TRBV28
j_gene: TRBJ2-3
abundance: few
CDR3aa: CATPPPSGRAYTQYF
CDR3nt: TGTGCCACCCCCCCTCCTAGCGGGAGAGCATATACGCAGTATTTT

d_gene: TRBD2
v_gene: TRBV2
j_gene: TRBJ2-3
abundance: few
CDR3aa: CASSEVASGSDTQYF
CDR3nt: TGTGCCAGCAGTGAAGTGGCTAGCGGGTCTGATACGCAGTATTTT

d_gene: TRBD2
v_gene: TRBV5-1
j_gene: TRBJ2-5
abundance: NA
CDR3aa: CASSLLAGSQETQYF
CDR3nt: TGCGCCAGCAGCTTGCTAGCGGGGTCACAAGAGACCCAGTACTTC

d_gene: NA
v_gene: TRBV7-9
j_gene: TRBJ2-3
abundance: few
CDR3aa: CASSFRWGTDTQYF
CDR3nt: TGTGCCAGCAGCTTCAGGTGGGGCACAGATACGCAGTATTTT

d_gene: NA
v_gene: TRBV20-1
j_gene: TRBJ2-3
abundance: NA
CDR3aa: CSARLATDTQYF
CDR3nt: TGCAGTGCTAGACTAGCGACAGATACGCAGTATTTT

d_gene: TRBD1
v_gene: TRBV28
j_gene: TRBJ2-2
abundance: few
CDR3aa: CASSQTGNPGELFF
CDR3nt: TGTGCCAGCAGCCAGACAGGGAATCCCGGGGAGCTGTTTTTT

d_gene: NA
v_gene: TRBV7-8
j_gene: TRBJ2-5
abundance: many
CDR3aa: CASSNLDRRRAQETQYF
CDR3nt: TGTGCCAGCAGCAATCTCGACAGAAGAAGGGCACAAGAGACCCAGTACTTC

d_gene: TRBD2
v_gene: TRBV10-3
j_gene: TRBJ2-1
abundance: NA
CDR3aa: CAIRLAGGYEQFF
CDR3nt: TGTGCCATCAGGCTAGCGGGAGGGTATGAGCAGTTCTTC

d_gene: TRBD1
v_gene: TRBV7-2
j_gene: TRBJ1-5
abundance: NA
CDR3aa: CASSLAAGTGPQHF
CDR3nt: TGTGCCAGCAGCTTAGCGGCTGGGACAGGGCCCCAGCATTTT

d_gene: NA
v_gene: TRBV10-1
j_gene: TRBJ2-5
abundance: few
CDR3aa: CASSEISTGTQYF
CDR3nt: TGCGCCAGCAGTGAAATCTCCACCGGGACCCAGTACTTC

d_gene: TRBD2
v_gene: TRBV11-2
j_gene: TRBJ2-1
abundance: NA
CDR3aa: CASSSWGLAGTDEQFF
CDR3nt: TGTGCCAGCAGCTCCTGGGGACTAGCGGGAACCGATGAGCAGTTCTTC

d_gene: NA
v_gene: TRBV18
j_gene: TRBJ2-1
abundance: few
CDR3aa: CASSVVGGSNEQFF
CDR3nt: TGTGCCAGCTCAGTGGTCGGGGGCAGCAATGAGCAGTTCTTC

d_gene: NA
v_gene: TRBV6-1
j_gene: TRBJ1-1
abundance: few
CDR3aa: CASRRQVSGGAEAFF
CDR3nt: TGTGCCAGCAGGCGACAAGTTAGTGGAGGCGCTGAAGCTTTCTTT

d_gene: NA
v_gene: TRBV7-2
j_gene: TRBJ1-1
abundance: few
CDR3aa: CASNPLMNTEAFF
CDR3nt: TGTGCCAGCAATCCACTCATGAACACTGAAGCTTTCTTT

d_gene: NA
v_gene: TRBV7-2
j_gene: TRBJ1-1
abundance: few
CDR3aa: CASSRGSVTRTEAFF
CDR3nt: TGTGCCAGCAGCCGAGGGTCGGTCACTCGCACTGAAGCTTTCTTT

d_gene: NA
v_gene: TRBV7-8
j_gene: TRBJ2-7
abundance: few
CDR3aa: CASSLARAYEQYF
CDR3nt: TGTGCCAGCAGCCTCGCCAGGGCCTACGAGCAGTACTTC

d_gene: NA
v_gene: TRBV20-1
j_gene: TRBJ2-3
abundance: many
CDR3aa: CSARSIMRQSTDTQYF
CDR3nt: TGCAGTGCTAGGTCAATCATGCGACAAAGCACAGATACGCAGTATTTT

d_gene: NA
v_gene: TRBV4-3
j_gene: TRBJ2-1
abundance: few
CDR3aa: CASSRAWFGQGEQFF
CDR3nt: TGCGCCAGCAGCCGGGCTTGGTTCGGGCAGGGTGAGCAGTTCTTC

d_gene: NA
v_gene: TRBV7-9
j_gene: TRBJ2-1
abundance: few
CDR3aa: CAWDSSSYNEQFF
CDR3nt: TGTGCCTGGGACTCCAGCTCCTACAATGAGCAGTTCTTC

d_gene: NA
v_gene: TRBV29-1
j_gene: TRBJ2-1
abundance: NA
CDR3aa: CSVFLAGRSYNEQFF
CDR3nt: TGCAGCGTTTTCCTGGCGGGGCGCTCCTACAATGAGCAGTTCTTC

d_gene: NA
v_gene: TRBV30
j_gene: TRBJ1-4
abundance: NA
CDR3aa: CAWSRDENEKLFF
CDR3nt: TGTGCCTGGAGCCGGGACGAAAATGAAAAACTGTTTTTT

d_gene: TRBD1
v_gene: TRBV3-1
j_gene: TRBJ2-7
abundance: few
CDR3aa: CASSQVPTTGTGAYEQYF
CDR3nt: TGTGCCAGCAGCCAAGTTCCCACAACCGGGACAGGGGCCTACGAGCAGTACTTC

d_gene: TRBD1
v_gene: TRBV20-1
j_gene: TRBJ2-1
abundance: few
CDR3aa: CSADRATHPYNEQFF
CDR3nt: TGCAGTGCCGACAGGGCAACCCACCCCTACAATGAGCAGTTCTTC

d_gene: NA
v_gene: TRBV29-1
j_gene: TRBJ2-5
abundance: NA
CDR3aa: CSVLGGLRQETQYF
CDR3nt: TGCAGCGTTTTGGGAGGCCTCAGGCAAGAGACCCAGTACTTC

d_gene: NA
v_gene: TRBV7-2
j_gene: TRBJ2-5
abundance: NA
CDR3aa: CASSLAVAASGTQYF
CDR3nt: TGTGCCAGCAGCTTAGCTGTGGCCGCCTCCGGGACCCAGTACTTC

d_gene: NA
v_gene: TRBV6-5
j_gene: TRBJ2-7
abundance: few
CDR3aa: CASSPQVSYEQYF
CDR3nt: TGTGCCAGCAGTCCACAGGTCTCCTACGAGCAGTACTTC

d_gene: NA
v_gene: TRBV15
j_gene: TRBJ1-4
abundance: NA
CDR3aa: CATSRLAQGSEKLFF
CDR3nt: TGTGCCACCAGCAGATTGGCGCAGGGAAGCGAAAAACTGTTTTTT

d_gene: NA
v_gene: TRBV7-2
j_gene: TRBJ1-2
abundance: NA
CDR3aa: CASSLARDTLAGYTF
CDR3nt: TGTGCCAGCAGCTTAGCCCGGGACACCCTCGCGGGCTACACCTTC

d_gene: NA
v_gene: TRBV28
j_gene: TRBJ1-4
abundance: NA
CDR3aa: CASRQQGVGEKLFF
CDR3nt: TGTGCCAGCCGGCAACAGGGCGTTGGAGAAAAACTGTTTTTT

d_gene: TRBD1
v_gene: TRBV6-5
j_gene: TRBJ2-7
abundance: NA
CDR3aa: CASSYSGTGVTEQYF
CDR3nt: TGTGCCAGCAGTTATTCCGGGACAGGGGTTACCGAGCAGTACTTC

d_gene: NA
v_gene: TRBV20-1
j_gene: TRBJ2-7
abundance: few
CDR3aa: CSARPVDPYEQYF
CDR3nt: TGCAGTGCTAGACCAGTCGACCCCTACGAGCAGTACTTC

d_gene: NA
v_gene: TRBV6-1
j_gene: TRBJ2-7
abundance: many
CDR3aa: CASEEGGDIYEQYF
CDR3nt: TGTGCCAGCGAAGAAGGGGGAGATATCTACGAGCAGTACTTC

d_gene: TRBD1
v_gene: TRBV30
j_gene: TRBJ1-1
abundance: few
CDR3aa: CASQGLSEAFF
CDR3nt: TGTGCCTCACAGGGGCTGAGTGAAGCTTTCTTT

d_gene: NA
v_gene: TRBV7-8
j_gene: TRBJ1-1
abundance: few
CDR3aa: CASSLRPDTEAFF
CDR3nt: TGTGCCAGCAGCTTAAGACCAGACACTGAAGCTTTCTTT

d_gene: TRBD2
v_gene: TRBV5-1
j_gene: TRBJ2-1
abundance: many
CDR3aa: CASTSGSSGNEQFF
CDR3nt: TGCGCCAGTACCAGCGGGAGTTCGGGCAATGAGCAGTTCTTC

d_gene: TRBD2
v_gene: TRBV7-6
j_gene: TRBJ2-1
abundance: NA
CDR3aa: CASSPGAGTSGNHEQFF
CDR3nt: TGTGCCAGCAGCCCGGGAGCCGGGACTAGCGGGAACCATGAGCAGTTCTTC

d_gene: TRBD1
v_gene: TRBV5-1
j_gene: TRBJ2-1
abundance: few
CDR3aa: CASSPTGESYNEQFF
CDR3nt: TGCGCCAGCAGTCCGACAGGGGAGTCCTACAATGAGCAGTTCTTC

d_gene: TRBD2
v_gene: TRBV5-4
j_gene: TRBJ2-3
abundance: few
CDR3aa: CASSSQTSGRADTQYF
CDR3nt: TGTGCCAGCAGCTCACAAACTAGCGGGCGGGCAGATACGCAGTATTTT

d_gene: TRBD2
v_gene: TRBV7-6
j_gene: TRBJ2-2
abundance: NA
CDR3aa: CASSLPRRGVNTGELFF
CDR3nt: TGTGCCAGCAGCTTACCTAGGCGGGGGGTTAACACCGGGGAGCTGTTTTTT

d_gene: NA
v_gene: TRBV11-2
j_gene: TRBJ2-3
abundance: NA
CDR3aa: CASSSPRASLSTDTQYF
CDR3nt: TGTGCCAGCAGCTCCCCCCGGGCTAGTCTATCCACAGATACGCAGTATTTT

d_gene: TRBD1
v_gene: TRBV6-1
j_gene: TRBJ2-7
abundance: NA
CDR3aa: CASTRQGSAYEQYF
CDR3nt: TGTGCCAGCACTCGACAGGGGAGCGCCTACGAGCAGTACTTC

d_gene: NA
v_gene: TRBV20-1
j_gene: TRBJ2-3
abundance: few
CDR3aa: CSAPPVGTDTQYF
CDR3nt: TGCAGTGCTCCCCCGGTGGGCACAGATACGCAGTATTTT

d_gene: NA
v_gene: TRBV14
j_gene: TRBJ2-5
abundance: few
CDR3aa: CASSQPLGQETQYF
CDR3nt: TGTGCCAGCAGCCAACCGTTGGGCCAAGAGACCCAGTACTTC

d_gene: NA
v_gene: TRBV29-1
j_gene: TRBJ2-3
abundance: NA
CDR3aa: CSVAAARTDTQYF
CDR3nt: TGCAGCGTTGCGGCTGCGCGCACAGATACGCAGTATTTT

d_gene: TRBD2
v_gene: TRBV12-3/TRBV12-4
j_gene: TRBJ2-7
abundance: many
CDR3aa: CASSSQPGLASYEQYF
CDR3nt: TGTGCCAGCAGTTCCCAGCCGGGACTAGCGTCCTACGAGCAGTACTTC